This T cell receptor beta chain was retrieved from a study of blood T cell repertoires in COVID-19. About the study: There were acute and convalescent COVID-19 samples, and they came from the United States, Italy and Spain. PBMCs, B-cell-depleted T cells, or T cells provided the cDNA or gDNA that made up the material.

This clone was observed a single time. The V gene's germline CDR1 is MNHEY and CDR2 SVGAGI. The CDR3 is 16 residues long. V was pared by 0 bases and J by 6 bases, with 14 bases between. Per the authors' pipeline: Nucleated cell number was recorded as an estimate derived from reference gene primer amplification. Sequencing used immunoSEQ multiplex PCR; TCRdb keeps in-frame clones, though not all of them. V and J calls plus clone size are reproduced from that table; the DNA served to infer D and trimming. The table shows 95,000 to 110,000 clones, with more than 80% occurring only once. The material sequenced was peripheral blood. The rearrangement uses TRBV6-5 and TRBJ1-4; D is perhaps TRBD1 (5 bases). The origin of this receptor is a human donor in a cohort sampled during active COVID-19. Here the CDR3 DNA reads TGTGCCAGCAGTTACTCGTTTGGGGGAGGAGATGAAAAACTGTTTTTT. Amino acid sequence: CASSYSFGGGDEKLFF.